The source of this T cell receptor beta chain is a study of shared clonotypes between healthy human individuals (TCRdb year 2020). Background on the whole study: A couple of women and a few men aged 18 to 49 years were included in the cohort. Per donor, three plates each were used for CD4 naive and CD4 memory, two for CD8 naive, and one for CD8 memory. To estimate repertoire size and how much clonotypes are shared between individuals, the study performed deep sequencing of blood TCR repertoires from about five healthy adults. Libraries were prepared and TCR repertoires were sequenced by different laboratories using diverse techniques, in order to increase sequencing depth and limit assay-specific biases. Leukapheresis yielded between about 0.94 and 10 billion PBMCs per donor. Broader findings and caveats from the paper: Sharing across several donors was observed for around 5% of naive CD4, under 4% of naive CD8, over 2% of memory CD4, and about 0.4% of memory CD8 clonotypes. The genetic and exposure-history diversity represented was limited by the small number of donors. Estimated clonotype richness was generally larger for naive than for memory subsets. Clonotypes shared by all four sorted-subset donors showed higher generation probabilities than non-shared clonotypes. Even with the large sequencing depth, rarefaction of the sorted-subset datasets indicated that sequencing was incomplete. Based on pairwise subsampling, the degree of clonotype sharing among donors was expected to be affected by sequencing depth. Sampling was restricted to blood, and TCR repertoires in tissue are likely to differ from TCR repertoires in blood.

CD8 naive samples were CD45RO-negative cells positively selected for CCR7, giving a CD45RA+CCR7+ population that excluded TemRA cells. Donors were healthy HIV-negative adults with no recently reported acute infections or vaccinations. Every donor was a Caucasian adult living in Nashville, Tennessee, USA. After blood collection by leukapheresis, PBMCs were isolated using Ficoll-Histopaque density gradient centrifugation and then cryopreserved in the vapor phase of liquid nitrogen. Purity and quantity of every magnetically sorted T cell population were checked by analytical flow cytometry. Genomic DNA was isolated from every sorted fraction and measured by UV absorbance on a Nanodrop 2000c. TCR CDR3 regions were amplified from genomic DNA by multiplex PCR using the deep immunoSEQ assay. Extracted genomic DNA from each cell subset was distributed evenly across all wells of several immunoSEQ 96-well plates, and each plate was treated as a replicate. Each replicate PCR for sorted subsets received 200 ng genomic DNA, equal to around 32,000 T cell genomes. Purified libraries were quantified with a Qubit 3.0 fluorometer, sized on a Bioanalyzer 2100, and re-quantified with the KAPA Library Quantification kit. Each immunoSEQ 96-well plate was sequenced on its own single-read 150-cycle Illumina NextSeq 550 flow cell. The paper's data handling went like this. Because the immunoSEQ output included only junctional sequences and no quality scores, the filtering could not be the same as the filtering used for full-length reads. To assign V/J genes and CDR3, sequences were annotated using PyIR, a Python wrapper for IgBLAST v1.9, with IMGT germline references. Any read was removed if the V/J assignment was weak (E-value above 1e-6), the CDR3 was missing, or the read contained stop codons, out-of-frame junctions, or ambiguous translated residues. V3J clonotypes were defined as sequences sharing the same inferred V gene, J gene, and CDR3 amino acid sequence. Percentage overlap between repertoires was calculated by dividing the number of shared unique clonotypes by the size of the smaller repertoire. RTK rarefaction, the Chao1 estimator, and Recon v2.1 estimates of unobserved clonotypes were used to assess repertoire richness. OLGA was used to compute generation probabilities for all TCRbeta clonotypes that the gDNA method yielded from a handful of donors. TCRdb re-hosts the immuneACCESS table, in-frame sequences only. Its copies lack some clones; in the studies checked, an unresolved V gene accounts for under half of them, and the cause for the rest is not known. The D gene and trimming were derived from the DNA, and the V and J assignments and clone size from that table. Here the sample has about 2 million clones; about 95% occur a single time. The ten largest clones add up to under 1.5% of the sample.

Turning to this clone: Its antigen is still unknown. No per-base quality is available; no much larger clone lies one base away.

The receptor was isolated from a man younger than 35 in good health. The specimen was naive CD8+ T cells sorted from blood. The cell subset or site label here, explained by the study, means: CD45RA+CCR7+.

The base sequence is TGTGCCAGCAGCGTAGCTACGACAGGGGAAGCTTTCTTT. It encodes CASSVATTGEAFF. This chain is built from TRBV9 and TRBJ1-1, and TRBD1 matches 7 of the central bases. CDR1 and CDR2 (SGDLS, YYNGEE) derive from the germline V gene. Trimming takes 0 bases off V and 8 bases off J; junction bases not matched to a gene: 4. The CDR3 measures 13 amino acids from cysteine to phenylalanine. The kept DNA is CDR3 alone, 39 bases in frame from the first base.